What follows are 29 T cell receptor beta chains derived from one specimen sequenced in a study of blood T cell repertoires in COVID-19. Libraries were prepared by immunoSEQ multiplex PCR; TCRdb keeps only in-frame clonotypes and omits some of them. This sample has 400,000 to 450,000 clones, with over 75% found just once. Sequencing input: PBMCs or T cells enriched from blood (not recorded which). Every receptor here comes from a man younger than 45 who had recovered from COVID-19.

The genes are TRBV7-6 and TRBJ2-7; tentative D call: TRBD2 (6 bases). Deletions cut 3 bases from V and 5 bases from J, with 17 bases between. CDR3 length: 15 amino acids. Germline loops: CDR1 SGHVS, CDR2 FNYEAQ. CDR3 coding DNA: TGTGCCAGCAGCTTGGGTCCGGGAGCGGACGACGAGCAGTACTTC. Translation gives CASSLGPGADDEQYF.

The gene calls are TRBV27 and TRBJ1-4; D gene unclear. The germline CDR1 and CDR2 sequences are MNHEY and SMNVEV (reference sequence). The V and J ends lost 6 bases and 3 bases respectively, with 11 bases between them. The CDR3 totals 14 residues. CDR3 sequence: CASRGSSPNEKLFF. The CDR3 region has the DNA TGTGCCAGCAGGGGCAGCTCCCCTAATGAAAAACTGTTTTTT.

The J gene is TRBJ2-2, the V gene TRBV9, with 9 positions matching TRBD1. Germline V lookup: CDR1 SGDLS, CDR2 YYNGEE. This CDR3 is built from 17 residues. J gave up 4 bases and V 0 bases, and 7 bases lay outside the gene matches. CDR3 nucleotide sequence: TGTGCCAGCAGCGTAGGCAGGACAGGGGCGACCACCGGGGAGCTGTTTTTT. Residues: CASSVGRTGATTGELFF.

The genes are TRBV4-2 and TRBJ2-7, with 11 bases that match TRBD2. This CDR3 has 17 residues. Germline trimming cut 5 bases from V and 0 bases from J; bases unmatched to any gene: 9. CDR1 LGHNA and CDR2 YNFKEQ come from the germline V gene. As DNA, the CDR3 is TGTGCCAGCAGCAAAGTACCGGGACTAGCGGACTCCTACGAGCAGTACTTC. As protein: CASSKVPGLADSYEQYF.

The chain recombines TRBV24-1 with TRBJ1-1, with a weak D call TRBD1 (5 bases). The CDR3 consists of 11 residues. Trimming left V 4 bases short and J 11 bases short, with 10 bases between. Germline V gene lookup returns CDR1 KGHDR and CDR2 SFDVKD. The CDR3 DNA reads as TGTGCCACCAGTGAGGGCAGGGTGGCTTTCTTT. Translation: CATSEGRVAFF.

V is TRBV14 and J is TRBJ1-6; no firm D call. The CDR3 has 14 amino acids. V was trimmed by 0 bases and J by 7 bases, leaving 7 bases between them. CDR1 is SGHDN, CDR2 FVKESK, per germline. CDR3 in amino acids: CASSQDTKNSPLHF. CDR3 DNA sequence: TGTGCCAGCAGCCAAGATACAAAAAATTCACCCCTCCACTTT.

The chain links TRBV28 to TRBJ2-5; 8 bases fit TRBD1. Trimming at V came to 6 bases and at J to 4 bases, leaving 7 bases not matched to a gene. This CDR3 region has 14 residues. Looked up from germline, CDR1 is MDHEN and CDR2 is SYDVKM. The CDR3 loop is CASRTPDRGETQYF. Here the CDR3 DNA reads TGTGCCAGCAGGACGCCAGACAGGGGAGAGACCCAGTACTTC.

The chain carries TRBV5-6 and TRBJ1-4; D not certain. The CDR3 spans 12 residues. V was pared by 0 bases and J by 12 bases, with 9 bases between. The germline gives CDR1 SGHDT, CDR2 YYEEEE. The CDR3 loop reads CASSLARAELFF. The CDR3, as DNA: TGTGCCAGCAGCTTGGCTCGCGCTGAACTGTTTTTT.

This chain connects TRBV6-2 or TRBV6-3 to TRBJ1-1; D unresolved. Germline V lookup: CDR1 MNHEY, CDR2 SVGEGT. V was pared by 0 bases and J by 4 bases, with 9 bases between. The CDR3 is 14 residues long. This chain's CDR3 is CASSYSSQITEAFF. The CDR3 DNA reads TGTGCCAGCAGTTACTCAAGTCAGATCACTGAAGCTTTCTTT.

V gene TRBV30 combines with J gene TRBJ1-4; perhaps TRBD1 as D (6 bases). The V gene lost 2 bases and the J gene lost 1 base, with 8 bases spanning the gap. Germline V gives CDR1 GTSNPN, CDR2 SVGIG (reference sequence). The CDR3 totals 14 residues. In DNA form, the CDR3 reads TGTGCCTGGAGTAGGGGGGGAACTAATGAAAAACTGTTTTTT. It specifies CAWSRGGTNEKLFF.

The chain recombines TRBV12-3 or TRBV12-4 with TRBJ2-1; D gene ambiguous. With 3 bases removed from V and 7 bases from J, the gap between germline ends came to 7 bases. This CDR3 contains 12 residues. The CDR3 nucleotides are TGTGCCAGCAGTTTGGCATCAAATGAGCAGTTCTTC. The encoded protein is CASSLASNEQFF.

The V call is TRBV5-6, the J call TRBJ1-5; a possible D gene is TRBD1 (5 bases). The V gene's germline CDR1 is SGHDT and CDR2 YYEEEE. The CDR3 length is 15 residues. With 0 bases removed from V and 3 bases from J, the gap between germline ends came to 10 bases. The CDR3 DNA follows: TGTGCCAGCAGCTTGGCCGGGACTTTCAATCAGCCCCAGCATTTT. Its protein product is CASSLAGTFNQPQHF.

The chain recombines TRBV24-1 with TRBJ2-2; 11 positions match TRBD2. Germline values: CDR1 KGHDR, CDR2 SFDVKD. V dropped 4 bases and J dropped 0; count of bases not matched to a gene: 6. The CDR3 sequence is 18 residues long. The CDR3 loop is CATSETGTSGSNTGELFF. The CDR3 DNA reads as TGTGCCACCAGTGAAACCGGGACTAGCGGTTCGAACACCGGGGAGCTGTTTTTT.

The rearrangement uses TRBV5-6 and TRBJ2-3; 8 nucleotides match TRBD2. V shed 2 bases, J shed 2 bases, and the junction held 10 bases outside the gene matches. The CDR3 extends over 17 amino acids. CDR1 is SGHDT, CDR2 YYEEEE, per germline. For the CDR3, the DNA is TGTGCCAGCAGCTTCTCTGGACTAGCCCCGTCCACAGATACGCAGTATTTT. Its protein product is CASSFSGLAPSTDTQYF.

Comment on this clone: The sample contains more than one DNA sequence encoding this CDR3. The V call is TRBV12-3 or TRBV12-4, the J call TRBJ1-1; D is unclear. V was pared by 5 bases and J by 1 base, with 5 bases between. The CDR3 loop spans 12 amino acids. The CDR3 region is CASSRQNTEAFF. CDR3 sequence (DNA): TGTGCCAGCAGTAGACAGAACACTGAAGCTTTCTTT.

This chain connects TRBV5-4 to TRBJ2-7; 14 nucleotides agree with TRBD2. Per germline, CDR1 SGHNT and CDR2 YYREEE (reference sequence). The V segment lost 4 bases and the J segment 3 bases; nucleotides outside the gene matches: 6. This CDR3 is built from 16 residues. The CDR3 DNA reads as TGTGCCAGCAGCACCCCCGGGACTAGCGGGAGCTACGAGCAGTACTTC. Protein: CASSTPGTSGSYEQYF.

The gene calls are TRBV18 and TRBJ1-1; D ambiguous. V was cut by 6 bases and J by 1 base, with 12 bases left in between. From germline, CDR1 is KGHSH and CDR2 LQKENI. The CDR3 runs 14 residues. CDR3 nucleotide sequence: TGTGCCAGCTCGGCTGGCAGCGCGAACACTGAAGCTTTCTTT. It is translated as CASSAGSANTEAFF.

The rearrangement links TRBV19 to TRBJ2-3; 7 nucleotides align to TRBD1. The CDR3 is 18 amino acids. Trimming took 5 bases from V and 2 from J; bases not matched to a gene: 16. Germline V gene sequence: CDR1 LNHDA, CDR2 SQIVND (reference sequence). Here the CDR3 DNA reads TGTGCCAGTAGTTCTCCTTCACCGCGACAGGGTCACACAGATACGCAGTATTTT. It yields the protein CASSSPSPRQGHTDTQYF.

This chain uses TRBV5-5 with TRBJ2-5, with TRBD2 matching over 12 bases. With V trimmed by 4 bases and J by 5 bases, 6 bases remained unmatched. In germline, CDR1 is SGHKS, CDR2 YYEKEE (reference sequence). This CDR3 is 15 amino acids long. DNA of the CDR3: TGTGCCAGCAGCGCCCTAGCGGGAGGGCCGGAGACCCAGTACTTC. Translating gives CASSALAGGPETQYF.

The chain combines TRBV10-3 with TRBJ2-3, with TRBD1 matching over 9 bases. This CDR3 has 14 residues. J gave up 1 base and V 4 bases, and 0 bases lay outside the gene matches. The V gene's germline CDR1 is ENHRY and CDR2 SYGVKD. The CDR3 DNA sequence: TGTGCCATCAGTGGGACAGGGGGCACAGATACGCAGTATTTT. As protein: CAISGTGGTDTQYF.

V gene TRBV4-1 combines with J gene TRBJ2-5, with D uncertain. Germline CDR1 and CDR2: MGHRA and YSYEKL. Between the trimmed V and J ends, which lost 0 bases and 4 bases, there was a span of 3 bases. The CDR3 sequence is 12 residues long. The CDR3 nucleotides read TGCGCCAGCAGCCAAGATCGAGAGACCCAGTACTTC. As protein: CASSQDRETQYF.

The rearrangement links TRBV9 to TRBJ2-5; TRBD2 agrees at 10 bases. Germline lookup yields CDR1 SGDLS and CDR2 YYNGEE. J was trimmed by 2 bases and V by 3 bases; bases with no gene match: 7. There are 16 residues in the CDR3. The CDR3 loop is CASSAGLAVVQETQYF. CDR3 nucleotide sequence: TGTGCCAGCAGCGCCGGACTAGCGGTGGTACAAGAGACCCAGTACTTC.

A few counts support this clone. The rearrangement links TRBV28 to TRBJ1-1; a possible D gene is TRBD1 (5 bases). CDR1 is MDHEN and CDR2 is SYDVKM in the germline V gene. Trimming cost V 5 bases and J 4 bases, with 14 bases left between them. The CDR3 is made up of 14 amino acids. This CDR3 is CASSDPGRSTEAFF. In DNA, the CDR3 is TGTGCCAGCAGTGACCCAGGGAGGAGCACTGAAGCTTTCTTT.

The J gene is TRBJ2-2, the V gene TRBV10-3; 10 nucleotides line up with TRBD1. CDR1 is ENHRY and CDR2 is SYGVKD in the germline V gene. Losses at the gene ends were 7 bases for V and 5 bases for J; bases not matched to a gene: 4. There are 14 residues in the CDR3. Here the CDR3 reads CAIKGTGETGELFF. The CDR3, as DNA: TGTGCCATCAAAGGGACAGGGGAAACCGGGGAGCTGTTTTTT.

This chain joins TRBV6-5 and TRBJ1-2, with a weak D call TRBD1 (6 bases). Per the germline V gene, CDR1 is MNHEY and CDR2 is SVGAGI. CDR3 length: 15 residues. The germline V and J ends were trimmed by 5 bases and 8 bases, with 21 bases remaining between them. CDR3 sequence (DNA): TGTGCCAGCAGTACCGACAGGACTCGCATGGTGGGCTACACCTTC. Its translation: CASSTDRTRMVGYTF.

V usage is TRBV12-5 and J usage is TRBJ2-7; 9 bases align to TRBD2. Germline values: CDR1 LGHNT, CDR2 FRNRAP. V lost 6 bases, J lost 7 bases, and 10 bases stayed unmatched. The CDR3 extends over 14 amino acids. CDR3 bases: TGTGCTAGTGGGTACCTTAGCGGGAGAGGGGAGCAGTACTTC. Residues: CASGYLSGRGEQYF.

The J gene is TRBJ1-6, the V gene TRBV2, with no clear D. Per germline, CDR1 SNHLY and CDR2 FYNNEI. Trimming took off 4 bases at V and 6 bases at J, with 13 bases between the two ends. The CDR3 sequence is 15 residues long. The CDR3 coding sequence is TGTGCCAGCAGTGGAGCTGGGCAGCTTAATTCACCCCTCCACTTT. Amino acids: CASSGAGQLNSPLHF.

This clone occurred a few times. V is TRBV9 and J is TRBJ1-2; D gene uncertain. CDR3 length: 15 amino acids. V was trimmed by 0 bases and J by 6 bases, leaving 15 bases between them. Germline assignment: CDR1 SGDLS and CDR2 YYNGEE. CDR3 sequence reads: CASSVVEFKENGYTF. Written as DNA, the CDR3 is TGTGCCAGCAGCGTAGTTGAGTTCAAGGAGAATGGCTACACCTTC. The full variable domain, in which reference TRBV9 and TRBJ1-2 provide the parts outside the CDR3, is DSGVTQTPKHLITATGQRVTLRCSPRSGDLSVYWYQQSLDQGLQFLIQYYNGEERAKGNILERFSAQQFPDLHSELNLSSLELGDSALYFCASSVVEFKENGYTFGSGTRLTVV.

The V call is TRBV5-1, the J call TRBJ1-1; tentatively, D is TRBD1 (5 bases). V lost 0 bases and J lost 4, with 19 bases in between. The germline V gene encodes CDR1 SGHRS and CDR2 YFSETQ. The CDR3 sequence is 17 residues long. CDR3 sequence (DNA): TGCGCCAGCAGCTTGGCCAAGAAGTCAGGGTTGGGCACTGAAGCTTTCTTT. It specifies CASSLAKKSGLGTEAFF.